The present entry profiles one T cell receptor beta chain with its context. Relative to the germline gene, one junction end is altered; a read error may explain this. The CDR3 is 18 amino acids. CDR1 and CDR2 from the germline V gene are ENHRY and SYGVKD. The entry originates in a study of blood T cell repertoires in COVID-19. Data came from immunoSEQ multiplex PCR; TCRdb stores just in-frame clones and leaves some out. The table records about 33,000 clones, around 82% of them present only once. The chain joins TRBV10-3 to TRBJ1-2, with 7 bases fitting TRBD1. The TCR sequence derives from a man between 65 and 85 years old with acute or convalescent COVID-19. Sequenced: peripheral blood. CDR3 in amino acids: CAISEGTVPPTTKYGYTF. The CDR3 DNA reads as TGTGCCATCAGTGAGGGGACAGTTCCACCTACCACTAAGTATGGCTACACCTTC.